A selection of T cell receptor beta chains follows, all from one sample in a study of control samples from healthy donors and cancer patients. Some clones are missing from TCRdb's copy, which holds only in-frame ones; the method was immunoSEQ multiplex PCR. This table holds approximately 94,000 clones, about 88% found once. Sample: blood. These receptors came from a woman aged 45 to 65 in good health. Each CDR3 is given with its conserved first and last residue. D genes are given only for firm matches. Size tells how often a clone was seen (once, few, many) or the class of an expanded clone, and some rows leave it out.

j_call: TRBJ1-1
d_call: .
clone_size: few
v_call: TRBV6-5
cdr3_aa: CASTPPVNTEAFF
cdr3_nt: TGTGCCAGCACCCCTCCCGTGAACACTGAAGCTTTCTTT

j_call: TRBJ1-1
d_call: .
clone_size: .
v_call: TRBV11-1
cdr3_aa: CASSFQRIDTEAFF
cdr3_nt: TGTGCCAGCAGCTTCCAGCGGATCGACACTGAAGCTTTCTTT

j_call: TRBJ2-1
d_call: .
clone_size: .
v_call: TRBV4-1
cdr3_aa: CASSQDRGGAYNEQFF
cdr3_nt: TGCGCCAGCAGCCAAGATAGGGGGGGGGCCTACAATGAGCAGTTCTTC

j_call: TRBJ1-2
d_call: .
clone_size: .
v_call: TRBV7-9
cdr3_aa: CASSDSGQTNYGYTF
cdr3_nt: TGTGCCAGCAGCGATTCCGGACAGACTAACTATGGCTACACCTTC

j_call: TRBJ1-2
d_call: .
clone_size: .
v_call: TRBV4-2
cdr3_aa: CASSQRSGYTF
cdr3_nt: TGTGCCAGCAGCCAAAGGTCAGGCTACACCTTC

j_call: TRBJ2-1
d_call: TRBD2
clone_size: .
v_call: TRBV4-1
cdr3_aa: CASSPGTSAYNEQFF
cdr3_nt: TGCGCCAGCAGCCCTGGGACTAGCGCTTACAATGAGCAGTTCTTC

j_call: TRBJ1-6
d_call: .
clone_size: .
v_call: TRBV5-6
cdr3_aa: CASSLAGQGMNNSPLHF
cdr3_nt: TGTGCCAGCAGCTTGGCCGGGCAGGGGATGAATAATTCACCCCTCCACTTT

j_call: TRBJ1-5
d_call: .
clone_size: .
v_call: TRBV5-1
cdr3_aa: CASSLGGDQPQHF
cdr3_nt: TGCGCCAGCAGCTTAGGCGGGGATCAGCCCCAGCATTTT

j_call: TRBJ2-5
d_call: .
clone_size: .
v_call: TRBV7-2
cdr3_aa: CASSLPGGGSEETQYF
cdr3_nt: TGTGCCAGCAGCCTCCCGGGTGGGGGGTCAGAAGAGACCCAGTACTTC

j_call: TRBJ2-5
d_call: .
clone_size: once
v_call: TRBV5-1
cdr3_aa: CASSSRETQYF
cdr3_nt: TGCGCCAGCAGCTCCCGGGAGACCCAGTACTTC

j_call: TRBJ2-5
d_call: .
clone_size: .
v_call: TRBV19
cdr3_aa: CASRTSQGETQYF
cdr3_nt: TGTGCCAGTAGGACAAGCCAGGGGGAGACCCAGTACTTC

j_call: TRBJ1-3
d_call: TRBD1
clone_size: .
v_call: TRBV27
cdr3_aa: CASMDRGLGGNTIYF
cdr3_nt: TGTGCCAGCATGGACAGGGGGCTAGGTGGAAACACCATATATTTT

j_call: TRBJ1-2
d_call: .
clone_size: .
v_call: TRBV19
cdr3_aa: CASSHKYGYTF
cdr3_nt: TGTGCCAGTAGTCACAAGTATGGCTACACCTTC

j_call: TRBJ1-1
d_call: .
clone_size: .
v_call: TRBV3-1/TRBV3-2
cdr3_aa: CASSQVPGVAAFF
cdr3_nt: TGTGCCAGCAGCCAAGTTCCCGGGGTTGCAGCTTTCTTT

j_call: TRBJ1-4
d_call: .
clone_size: .
v_call: TRBV28
cdr3_aa: CASSLSQGNEKLFF
cdr3_nt: TGTGCCAGCAGTTTATCCCAGGGAAATGAAAAACTGTTTTTT

j_call: TRBJ2-3
d_call: TRBD2
clone_size: .
v_call: TRBV3-1/TRBV3-2
cdr3_aa: CASGLAGLSPYTDTQYF
cdr3_nt: TGTGCCAGCGGACTAGCGGGGCTTAGCCCTTACACAGATACGCAGTATTTT

j_call: TRBJ1-1
d_call: .
clone_size: .
v_call: TRBV2
cdr3_aa: CASSMGSPNTEAFF
cdr3_nt: TGTGCCAGCAGTATGGGGTCCCCGAACACTGAAGCTTTCTTT

j_call: TRBJ2-5
d_call: .
clone_size: .
v_call: TRBV5-6
cdr3_aa: CASSLGVVRETQYF
cdr3_nt: TGTGCCAGCAGCTTGGGGGTCGTGAGAGAGACCCAGTACTTC

j_call: TRBJ2-3
d_call: .
clone_size: .
v_call: TRBV24-1
cdr3_aa: CATSDSTGRTDTQYF
cdr3_nt: TGTGCCACCAGTGATTCGACAGGACGCACAGATACGCAGTATTTT

j_call: TRBJ1-2
d_call: .
clone_size: .
v_call: TRBV6-6
cdr3_aa: CASSRQLYGYTF
cdr3_nt: TGTGCCAGCAGTCGGCAGTTATATGGCTACACCTTC

j_call: TRBJ2-1
d_call: .
clone_size: .
v_call: TRBV7-2
cdr3_aa: CASSLAVRVYNEQFF
cdr3_nt: TGTGCCAGCAGCTTAGCGGTCAGGGTCTACAATGAGCAGTTCTTC

j_call: TRBJ1-1
d_call: .
clone_size: .
v_call: TRBV15
cdr3_aa: CATSTSWPGDTEAFF
cdr3_nt: TGTGCCACCAGCACATCCTGGCCGGGGGACACTGAAGCTTTCTTT

j_call: TRBJ2-6
d_call: .
clone_size: .
v_call: TRBV19
cdr3_aa: CASSISLGGAGANVLTF
cdr3_nt: TGTGCCAGTAGTATCTCTTTAGGGGGTGCTGGGGCCAACGTCCTGACTTTC

j_call: TRBJ1-1
d_call: .
clone_size: once
v_call: TRBV19
cdr3_aa: CASSEAGNTEAFF
cdr3_nt: TGTGCCAGTAGTGAAGCCGGAAACACTGAAGCTTTCTTT

j_call: TRBJ1-1
d_call: .
clone_size: .
v_call: TRBV9
cdr3_aa: CASSVGGEGGEAFF
cdr3_nt: TGTGCCAGCAGCGTAGGAGGGGAGGGGGGTGAAGCTTTCTTT

j_call: TRBJ1-4
d_call: TRBD1
clone_size: .
v_call: TRBV6-2/TRBV6-3
cdr3_aa: CASSAGQGTPNEKLFF
cdr3_nt: TGTGCCAGCAGTGCGGGACAGGGGACACCTAATGAAAAACTGTTTTTT

j_call: TRBJ2-7
d_call: .
clone_size: .
v_call: TRBV3-1/TRBV3-2
cdr3_aa: CASSQAPGYDEQYF
cdr3_nt: TGTGCCAGCAGCCAAGCCCCAGGGTATGACGAGCAGTACTTC

j_call: TRBJ1-1
d_call: .
clone_size: .
v_call: TRBV19
cdr3_aa: CASSISWTTLNTEAFF
cdr3_nt: TGTGCCAGTAGTATATCTTGGACAACCCTGAACACTGAAGCTTTCTTT

j_call: TRBJ1-2
d_call: TRBD1
clone_size: .
v_call: TRBV6-1
cdr3_aa: CASSERQGAFYGYTF
cdr3_nt: TGTGCCAGCAGTGAACGACAGGGGGCTTTCTATGGCTACACCTTC